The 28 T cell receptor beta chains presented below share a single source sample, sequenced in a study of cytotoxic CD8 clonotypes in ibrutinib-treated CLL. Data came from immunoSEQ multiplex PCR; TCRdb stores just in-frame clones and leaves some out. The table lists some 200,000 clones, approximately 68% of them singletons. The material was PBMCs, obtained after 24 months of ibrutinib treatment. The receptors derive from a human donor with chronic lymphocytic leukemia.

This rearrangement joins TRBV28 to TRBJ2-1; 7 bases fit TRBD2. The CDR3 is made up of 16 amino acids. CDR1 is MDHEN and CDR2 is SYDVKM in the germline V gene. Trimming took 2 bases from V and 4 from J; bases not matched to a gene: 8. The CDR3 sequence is CASSLGGGKLYNEQFF. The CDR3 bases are TGTGCCAGCAGTTTAGGGGGAGGGAAGCTTTACAATGAGCAGTTCTTC. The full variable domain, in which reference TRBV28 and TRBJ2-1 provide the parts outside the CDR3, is DVKVTQSSRYLVKRTGEKVFLECVQDMDHENMFWYRQDPGLGLRLIYFSYDVKMKEKGDIPEGYSVSREKKERFSLILESASTNQTSMYLCASSLGGGKLYNEQFFGPGTRLTVL.

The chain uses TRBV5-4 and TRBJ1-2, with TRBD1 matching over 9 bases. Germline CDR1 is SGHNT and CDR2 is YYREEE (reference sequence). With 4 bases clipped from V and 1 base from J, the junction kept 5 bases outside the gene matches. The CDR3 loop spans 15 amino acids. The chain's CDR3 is CASSKDRGGNYGYTF. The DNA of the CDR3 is TGTGCCAGCAGCAAGGACAGGGGCGGTAACTATGGCTACACCTTC.

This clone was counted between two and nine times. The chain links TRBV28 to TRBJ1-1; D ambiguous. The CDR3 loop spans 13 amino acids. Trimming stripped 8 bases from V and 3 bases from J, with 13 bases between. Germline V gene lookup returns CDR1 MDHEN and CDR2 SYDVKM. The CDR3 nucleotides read TGTGCCAGCTTACGGTCAGGATACACTGAAGCTTTCTTT. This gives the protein CASLRSGYTEAFF.

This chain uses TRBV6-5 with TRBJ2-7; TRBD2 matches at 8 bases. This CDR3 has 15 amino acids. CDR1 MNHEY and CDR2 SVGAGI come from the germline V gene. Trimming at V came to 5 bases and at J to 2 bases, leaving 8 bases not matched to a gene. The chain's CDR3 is CASSGSGSLTYEQYF. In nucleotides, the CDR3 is TGTGCCAGCAGTGGCAGCGGGAGCCTTACCTACGAGCAGTACTTC.

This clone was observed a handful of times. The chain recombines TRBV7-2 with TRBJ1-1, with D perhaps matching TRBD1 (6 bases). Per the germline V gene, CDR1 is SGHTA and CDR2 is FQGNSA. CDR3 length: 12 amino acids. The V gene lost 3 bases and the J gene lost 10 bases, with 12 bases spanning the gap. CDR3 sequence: CASSLPSQGAFF. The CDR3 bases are TGTGCCAGCAGCTTGCCCTCACAGGGAGCTTTCTTT. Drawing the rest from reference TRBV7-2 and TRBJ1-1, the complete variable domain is GAGVSQSPSNKVTEKGKDVELRCDPISGHTALYWYRQSLGQGLEFLIYFQGNSAPDKSGLPSDRFSAERTGGSVSTLTIQRTQQEDSAVYLCASSLPSQGAFFGQGTRLTVV.

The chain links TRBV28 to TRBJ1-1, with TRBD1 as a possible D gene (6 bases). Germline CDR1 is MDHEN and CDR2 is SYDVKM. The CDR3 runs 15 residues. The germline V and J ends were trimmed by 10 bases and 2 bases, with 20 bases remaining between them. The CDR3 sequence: CATSSMDRHNTEAFF. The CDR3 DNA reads TGTGCCACCTCCTCCATGGACAGACATAACACTGAAGCTTTCTTT.

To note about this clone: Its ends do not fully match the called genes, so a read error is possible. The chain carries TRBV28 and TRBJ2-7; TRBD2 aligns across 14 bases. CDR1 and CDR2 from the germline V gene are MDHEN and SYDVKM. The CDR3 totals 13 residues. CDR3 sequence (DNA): TGTGCCAGTAGGGGACTAGCGGGAGTGAGTTGGAAGTTC. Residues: CASRGLAGVSWKF.

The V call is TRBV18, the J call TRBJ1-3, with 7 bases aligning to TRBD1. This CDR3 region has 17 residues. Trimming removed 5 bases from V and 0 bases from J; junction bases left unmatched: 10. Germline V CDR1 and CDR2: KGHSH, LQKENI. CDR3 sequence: CASSSSSGTASGNTIYF. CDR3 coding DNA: TGTGCCAGCTCAAGTTCATCCGGGACAGCCTCTGGAAACACCATATATTTT.

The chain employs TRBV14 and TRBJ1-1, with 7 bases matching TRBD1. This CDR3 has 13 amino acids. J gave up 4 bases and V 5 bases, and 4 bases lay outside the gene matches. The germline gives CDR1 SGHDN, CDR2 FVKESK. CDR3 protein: CASSVNRGTEAFF. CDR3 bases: TGTGCCAGCAGCGTTAACAGGGGCACTGAAGCTTTCTTT.

This CDR3 reads CASTPQISNQPQHF. CDR3 in DNA: TGTGCCAGTACCCCCCAAATTAGCAATCAGCCCCAGCATTTT. This chain links TRBV19 with TRBJ1-5, with unresolved D. Germline CDR1 and CDR2: LNHDA and SQIVND (reference sequence). Trimming took 7 bases from V and 0 from J, leaving 10 bases between them. This CDR3 has 14 amino acids.

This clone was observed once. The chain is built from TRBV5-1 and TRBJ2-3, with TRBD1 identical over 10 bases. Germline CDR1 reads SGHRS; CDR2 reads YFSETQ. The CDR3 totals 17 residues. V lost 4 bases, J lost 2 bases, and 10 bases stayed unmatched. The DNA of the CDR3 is TGCGCCAGCAGCCAGGACAGGGGGTATTATCCCACAGATACGCAGTATTTT. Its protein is CASSQDRGYYPTDTQYF.

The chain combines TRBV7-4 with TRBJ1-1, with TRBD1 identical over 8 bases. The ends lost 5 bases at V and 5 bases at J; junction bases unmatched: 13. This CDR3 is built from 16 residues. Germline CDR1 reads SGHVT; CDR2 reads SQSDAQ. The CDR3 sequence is CASSIHDRGARTEAFF. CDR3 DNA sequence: TGTGCCAGCAGCATCCATGACAGGGGAGCTAGGACTGAAGCTTTCTTT.

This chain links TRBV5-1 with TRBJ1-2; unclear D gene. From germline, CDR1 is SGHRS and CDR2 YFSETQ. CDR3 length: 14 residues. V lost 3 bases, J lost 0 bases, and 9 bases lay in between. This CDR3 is CASSSDGSNYGYTF. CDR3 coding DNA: TGCGCCAGCAGCTCGGACGGCTCTAACTATGGCTACACCTTC.

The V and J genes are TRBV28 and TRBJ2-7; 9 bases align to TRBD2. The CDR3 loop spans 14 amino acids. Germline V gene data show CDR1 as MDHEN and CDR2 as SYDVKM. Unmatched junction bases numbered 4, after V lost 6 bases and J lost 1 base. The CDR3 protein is CASSPTSGSYEQYF. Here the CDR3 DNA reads TGTGCCAGCAGCCCAACTAGCGGGTCCTACGAGCAGTACTTC. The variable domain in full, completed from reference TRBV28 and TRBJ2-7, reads DVKVTQSSRYLVKRTGEKVFLECVQDMDHENMFWYRQDPGLGLRLIYFSYDVKMKEKGDIPEGYSVSREKKERFSLILESASTNQTSMYLCASSPTSGSYEQYFGPGTRLTVT.

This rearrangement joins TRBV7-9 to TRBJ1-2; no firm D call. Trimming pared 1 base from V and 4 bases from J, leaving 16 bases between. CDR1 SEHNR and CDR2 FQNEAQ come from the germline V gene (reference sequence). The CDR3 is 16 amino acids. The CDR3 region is CASSLGGSFGTYGYTF. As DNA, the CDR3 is TGTGCCAGCAGCTTAGGGGGTTCCTTTGGAACCTATGGCTACACCTTC.

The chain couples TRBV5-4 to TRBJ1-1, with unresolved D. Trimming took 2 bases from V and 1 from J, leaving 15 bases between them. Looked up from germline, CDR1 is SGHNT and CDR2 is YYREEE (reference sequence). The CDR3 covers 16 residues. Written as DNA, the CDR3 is TGTGCCAGCAGCTTAGCGAGCGAGGTGGGGAACACTGAAGCTTTCTTT. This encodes CASSLASEVGNTEAFF.

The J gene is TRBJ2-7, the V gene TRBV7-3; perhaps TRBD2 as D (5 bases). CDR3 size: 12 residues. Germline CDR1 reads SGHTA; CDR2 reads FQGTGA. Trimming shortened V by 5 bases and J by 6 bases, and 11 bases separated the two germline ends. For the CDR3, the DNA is TGTGCCAGCAGCCACGGGGATGGCGAGCAGTACTTC. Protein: CASSHGDGEQYF.

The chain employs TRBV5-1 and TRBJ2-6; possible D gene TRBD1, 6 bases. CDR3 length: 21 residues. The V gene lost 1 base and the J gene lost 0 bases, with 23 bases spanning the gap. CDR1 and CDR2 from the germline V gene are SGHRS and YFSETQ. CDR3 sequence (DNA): TGCGCCAGCAGCTTGCGTGCGCAACGGGACATCGCCTACTCTGGGGCCAACGTCCTGACTTTC. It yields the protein CASSLRAQRDIAYSGANVLTF.

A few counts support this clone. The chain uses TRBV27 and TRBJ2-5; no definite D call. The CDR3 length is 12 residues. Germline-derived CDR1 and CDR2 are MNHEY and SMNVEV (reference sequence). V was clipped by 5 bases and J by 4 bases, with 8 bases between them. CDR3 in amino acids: CASSHARETQYF. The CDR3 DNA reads TGTGCCAGCAGTCATGCGAGAGAGACCCAGTACTTC.

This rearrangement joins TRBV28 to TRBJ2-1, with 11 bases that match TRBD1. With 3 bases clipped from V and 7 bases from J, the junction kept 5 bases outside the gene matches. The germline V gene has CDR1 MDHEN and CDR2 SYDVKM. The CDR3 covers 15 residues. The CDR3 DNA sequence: TGTGCCAGCAGTTTCCCTGGACAGGGGGCGAATGAGCAGTTCTTC. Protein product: CASSFPGQGANEQFF.

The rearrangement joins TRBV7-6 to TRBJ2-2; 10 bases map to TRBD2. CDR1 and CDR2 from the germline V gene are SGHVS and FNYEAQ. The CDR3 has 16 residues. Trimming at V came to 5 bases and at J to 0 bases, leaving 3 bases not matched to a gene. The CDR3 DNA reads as TGTGCCAGCAGCCAGACTAGCGGGTCGAACACCGGGGAGCTGTTTTTT. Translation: CASSQTSGSNTGELFF.

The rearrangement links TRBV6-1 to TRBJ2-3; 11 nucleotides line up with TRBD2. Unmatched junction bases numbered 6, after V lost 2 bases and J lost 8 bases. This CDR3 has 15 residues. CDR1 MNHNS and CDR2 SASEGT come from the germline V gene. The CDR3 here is CASSELAGGLGTQYF. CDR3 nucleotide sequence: TGTGCCAGCAGTGAACTAGCGGGAGGACTAGGTACGCAGTATTTT.

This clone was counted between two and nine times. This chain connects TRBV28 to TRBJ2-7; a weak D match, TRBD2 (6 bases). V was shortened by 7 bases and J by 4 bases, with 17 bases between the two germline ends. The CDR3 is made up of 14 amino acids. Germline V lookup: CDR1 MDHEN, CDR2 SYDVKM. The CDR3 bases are TGTGCCAGCATCATGGCGGGACCTCCGTACGAGCAGTACTTC. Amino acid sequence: CASIMAGPPYEQYF.

CDR3 residues: CATSRGVSAVDYQETQYF. CDR3 coding DNA: TGTGCCACCAGCAGAGGCGTCTCGGCAGTAGATTATCAAGAGACCCAGTACTTC. The chain has TRBV15 and TRBJ2-5; D is unresolved. This CDR3 is 18 amino acids long. Deletions cut 1 base from V and 2 bases from J, with 20 bases between. Germline V gives CDR1 LNHNV, CDR2 YYDKDF (reference sequence).

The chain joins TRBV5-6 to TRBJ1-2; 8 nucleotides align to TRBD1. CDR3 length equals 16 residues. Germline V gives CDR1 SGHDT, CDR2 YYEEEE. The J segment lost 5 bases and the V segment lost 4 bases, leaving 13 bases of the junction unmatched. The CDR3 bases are TGTGCCAGCAGCCCGATTGGCGCAGGGGGCGGATATGGCTACACCTTC. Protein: CASSPIGAGGGYGYTF.

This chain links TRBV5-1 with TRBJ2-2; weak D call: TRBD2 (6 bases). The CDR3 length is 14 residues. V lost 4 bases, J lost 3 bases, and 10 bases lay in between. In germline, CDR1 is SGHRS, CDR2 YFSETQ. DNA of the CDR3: TGCGCCAGCAGCATCGGGACTTACACCGGGGAGCTGTTTTTT. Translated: CASSIGTYTGELFF.

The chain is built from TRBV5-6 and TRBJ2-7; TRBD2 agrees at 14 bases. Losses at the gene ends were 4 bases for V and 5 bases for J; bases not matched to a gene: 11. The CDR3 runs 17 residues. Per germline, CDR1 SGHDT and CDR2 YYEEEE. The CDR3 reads CASSGGLAGEARHEQYF. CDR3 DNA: TGTGCCAGCAGCGGGGGACTAGCGGGAGAGGCCCGACACGAGCAGTACTTC.

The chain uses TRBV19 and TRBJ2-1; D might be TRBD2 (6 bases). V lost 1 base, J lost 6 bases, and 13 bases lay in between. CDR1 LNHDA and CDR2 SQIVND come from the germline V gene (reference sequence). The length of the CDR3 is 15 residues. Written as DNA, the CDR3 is TGTGCCAGTAGTATAGTTAGTGGGAGGTCCAATGAGCAGTTCTTC. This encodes CASSIVSGRSNEQFF. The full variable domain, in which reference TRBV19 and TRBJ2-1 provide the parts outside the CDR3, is DGGITQSPKYLFRKEGQNVTLSCEQNLNHDAMYWYRQDPGQGLRLIYYSQIVNDFQKGDIAEGYSVSREKKESFPLTVTSAQKNPTAFYLCASSIVSGRSNEQFFGPGTRLTVL.